The rows below give T cell receptor beta chains drawn from one sample of a study of T cell responses to AZD1222 COVID-19 vaccine. Here immunoSEQ multiplex PCR was the method, and the copy in TCRdb shows in-frame clones only, minus some. This sample has tens of thousands of clones, with 70% to 80% found just once. Sequencing used peripheral blood, obtained on day 0 of AZD1222 vaccination. Source of these receptors: an adult in good health. Each CDR3 is given with its conserved first and last residue. D genes are given only for firm matches. Size tells how often a clone was seen (once, few, many) or the class of an expanded clone, and some rows leave it out.

V gene: TRBV6-2/TRBV6-3
D gene: .
clone size: few
J gene: TRBJ2-2
CDR3 DNA: TGTGCCAGCAGTTTGAGGCTAGCCGCCACCGGGGAGCTGTTTTTT
CDR3 protein: CASSLRLAATGELFF

V gene: TRBV7-8
D gene: TRBD2
clone size: once
J gene: TRBJ2-1
CDR3 DNA: TGTGCCAGCAGCTTAGTTCCTAGCGGGGGCCACTCCTACAATGAGCAGTTCTTC
CDR3 protein: CASSLVPSGGHSYNEQFF

V gene: TRBV1
D gene: .
clone size: .
J gene: TRBJ2-7
CDR3 DNA: TGCACCAGCAGCCGGACCGATCGGGACTACGAGCAGTACTTC
CDR3 protein: CTSSRTDRDYEQYF

V gene: TRBV6-6
D gene: .
clone size: .
J gene: TRBJ2-1
CDR3 DNA: TGTGCCAGCAGTCCTACACATAGCTACAATGAGCAGTTCTTC
CDR3 protein: CASSPTHSYNEQFF

V gene: TRBV6-5
D gene: .
clone size: .
J gene: TRBJ1-5
CDR3 DNA: TGTGCCAGCACCCGTTTGACAGGCCCAAATCAGCCCCAGCATTTT
CDR3 protein: CASTRLTGPNQPQHF

V gene: TRBV7-9
D gene: .
clone size: .
J gene: TRBJ2-1
CDR3 DNA: TGTGCCAGCAGCTGGGCCGGGACCTCGGGCGATGAGCAGTTCTTC
CDR3 protein: CASSWAGTSGDEQFF

V gene: TRBV6-1
D gene: TRBD2
clone size: .
J gene: TRBJ2-2
CDR3 DNA: TGTGCCAGCAGTGAAGGGCTAGCGGGAGGTGGGTTCGGGGAGCTGTTTTTT
CDR3 protein: CASSEGLAGGGFGELFF

V gene: TRBV11-2
D gene: .
clone size: .
J gene: TRBJ2-3
CDR3 DNA: TGTGCCAGCAGCCCGAACATAGGTGCAGATACGCAGTATTTT
CDR3 protein: CASSPNIGADTQYF

V gene: TRBV4-3
D gene: .
clone size: .
J gene: TRBJ1-2
CDR3 DNA: TGCGCCAGCAGCCAAGATCTAGGGGACCCCCCCTACTTATATGGCTACACCTTC
CDR3 protein: CASSQDLGDPPYLYGYTF

V gene: TRBV9
D gene: .
clone size: few
J gene: TRBJ2-3
CDR3 DNA: TGTGCCAGCAGCGGGACCCGGTCCGGGGGCACAGATACGCAGTATTTT
CDR3 protein: CASSGTRSGGTDTQYF

V gene: TRBV28
D gene: .
clone size: .
J gene: TRBJ2-1
CDR3 DNA: TGTGCCAGCAGTTTATTGAGGCTACGAGCCTACAATGAGCAGTTCTTC
CDR3 protein: CASSLLRLRAYNEQFF

V gene: TRBV5-4
D gene: .
clone size: few
J gene: TRBJ2-7
CDR3 DNA: TGTGCCAGCAGCTCCGGGGCCAACTACGAGCAGTACTTC
CDR3 protein: CASSSGANYEQYF

V gene: TRBV28
D gene: .
clone size: .
J gene: TRBJ1-1
CDR3 DNA: TGTGCCACCGAAACCGGGGGGCTGGCTTTCTTT
CDR3 protein: CATETGGLAFF

V gene: TRBV6-6
D gene: TRBD1
clone size: .
J gene: TRBJ1-5
CDR3 DNA: TGTGCCACACTACAGGGGGCGCAGGGCAATCAGCCCCAGCATTTT
CDR3 protein: CATLQGAQGNQPQHF

V gene: TRBV12-3/TRBV12-4
D gene: TRBD1
clone size: .
J gene: TRBJ1-5
CDR3 DNA: TGTGCCAGCAGTGGGACAGGCAATCAGCCCCAGCATTTT
CDR3 protein: CASSGTGNQPQHF

V gene: TRBV18
D gene: TRBD2
clone size: few
J gene: TRBJ2-3
CDR3 DNA: TGTGCCAGCACACCCGGAGCCGGGGGGGGCACAGATACGCAGTATTTT
CDR3 protein: CASTPGAGGGTDTQYF